This T cell receptor beta chain emerged from a study of early T cells in non-severe SARS-CoV-2 infection. Across the study: Sequencing input comprised bulk RNA from unsorted whole blood; chain pairing was not available. Study-level findings and limits: VDJdb matching favored anti-spike CD8 responses, missing private and CD4 specificities.

This clonotype occurred a few times. Its antigen is not identified. Germline CDR1 is MNHEY and CDR2 is SVGAGI. V lost 3 bases and J lost 6, with 15 bases in between. There are 16 residues in the CDR3. TCRdb ran MiXCR on the 5' RACE reads and lists one entry per CDR3 protein. Here the sample spans around 47,000 distinct CDR3 sequences, approximately 10% being singletons. The sequenced sample consisted of whole blood. V and J are TRBV6-5 and TRBJ1-6; TRBD1 might be the D (5 bases). This sequence originates from an adult who was a healthcare worker with PCR-confirmed SARS-CoV-2 infection or an uninfected control (not recorded which). As DNA, the CDR3 is TGTGCCAGCAGTTATTCCCAGGGTACTCGTAATTCACCCCTCCACTTT. This gives the protein CASSYSQGTRNSPLHF.